One T cell receptor beta chain is described in this entry. Sequenced by immunoSEQ multiplex PCR; TCRdb stores in-frame clones only, minus some. The table records some 100,000 clones, just under 80% of them present only once. The sample is drawn from a study of blood T cell repertoires in COVID-19. V shed 1 base and J 5 bases; nucleotides not matched to a gene: 5. The germline CDR1 and CDR2 sequences are GTSNPN and SVGIG (reference sequence). The CDR3 extends over 16 amino acids. The sequenced sample consisted of peripheral blood. The TCR was taken from a man aged 65-85 years with active or convalescent COVID-19. The chain links TRBV30 to TRBJ1-6; 10 nucleotides agree with TRBD1. CDR3 residues: CAWSADRGPNNSPLHF. The CDR3 nucleotides read TGTGCCTGGAGTGCCGACAGGGGGCCGAATAATTCACCCCTCCACTTT. Full variable domain (outside the CDR3, taken from reference TRBV30 and TRBJ1-6): SQTIHQWPATLVQPVGSPLSLECTVEGTSNPNLYWYRQAAGRGLQLLFYSVGIGQISSEVPQNLSASRPQDRQFILSSKKLLLSDSGFYLCAWSADRGPNNSPLHFGNGTRLTVT.